This entry is about one TCR beta chain. These data are taken from a study of blood T cells in healthy people across ages. Then a second PCR, running about 6 to 11 cycles, was carried out with a sample-barcoded 5' primer and a J-beta primer mix. TCRdb reprocessed the 5' RACE reads via MiXCR and lists one record per CDR3 protein. Of fewer than 1,200,000 distinct CDR3 sequences detected, about 25% appear once; the ten largest clones hold approximately 0.75%. Per sample, no less than 5.5 micrograms of total RNA were extracted. The data also belong to a second study, concerning T cells of mothers and their children. This second study says: Samples were obtained from a few healthy Caucasian mothers and their six children. When the second PCR was run, its M1S primer added sample barcodes and 2-4 random nucleotides. Within related and unrelated pairs, thymic selection shapes TCR recombination output in a similar way.

The origin of this receptor is a girl aged 2-15 years in good health. The specimen was blood.

In nucleotides, the CDR3 is TGTGCTAGTGGTTCCCTGGTGGAAGAGACCCAGTACTTC. Its translation: CASGSLVEETQYF. The chain links TRBV12-5 to TRBJ2-5; D is unclear. The CDR3 is made up of 13 amino acids. Between the trimmed V and J ends, which lost 4 bases and 3 bases, there was a span of 9 bases. Per the germline V gene, CDR1 is LGHNT and CDR2 is FRNRAP. Using reference TRBV12-5 and TRBJ2-5 for the parts outside the CDR3, the full variable domain is DARVTQTPRHKVTEMGQEVTMRCQPILGHNTVFWYRQTMMQGLELLAYFRNRAPLDDSGMPKDRFSAEMPDATLATLKIQPSEPRDSAVYFCASGSLVEETQYFGPGTRLLVL.